The entry below gives a single TCR beta chain sequence along with its context. What it recognizes is unknown. The data belong to a study of cytomegalovirus exposure and HLA in healthy donors. Germline V lookup: CDR1 SGDLS, CDR2 YYNGEE. V lost 0 bases, J lost 7 bases, and 14 bases lay in between. The CDR3 contains 15 residues. TCRdb's table, derived via immunoSEQ multiplex PCR, lists solely in-frame clones and lacks some. Counted here are nearly 80,000 clones, over 85% occurring once; the ten biggest clones make up around 3.5%. Whole-study findings and limits: CMV antigen specificity of a few CMV-associated chains was confirmed in vitro. Cytomegalovirus association was listed for about 160 TCR beta chains.

Specimen: PBMCs. The V and J genes are TRBV9 and TRBJ1-5; tentative D call: TRBD1 (5 bases). This receptor was obtained from a woman aged 25-40 years in good health and CMV-seronegative. The CDR3 spells CASSVGEGARQPQHF. The CDR3 region has the DNA TGTGCCAGCAGCGTAGGGGAAGGGGCTAGGCAGCCCCAGCATTTT.